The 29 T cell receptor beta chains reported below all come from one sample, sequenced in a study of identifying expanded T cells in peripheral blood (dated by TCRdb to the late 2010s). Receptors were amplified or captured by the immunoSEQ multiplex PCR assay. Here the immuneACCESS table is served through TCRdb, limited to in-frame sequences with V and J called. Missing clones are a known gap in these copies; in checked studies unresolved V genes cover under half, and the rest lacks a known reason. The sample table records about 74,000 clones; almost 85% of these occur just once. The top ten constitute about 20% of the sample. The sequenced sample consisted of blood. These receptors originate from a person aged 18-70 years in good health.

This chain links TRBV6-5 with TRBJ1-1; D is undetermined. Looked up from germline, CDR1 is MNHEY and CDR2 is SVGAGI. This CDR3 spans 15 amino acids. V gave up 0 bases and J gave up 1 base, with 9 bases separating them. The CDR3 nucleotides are TGTGCCAGCAGTTACTCGACTGGCTCGAACACTGAAGCTTTCTTT. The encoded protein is CASSYSTGSNTEAFF.

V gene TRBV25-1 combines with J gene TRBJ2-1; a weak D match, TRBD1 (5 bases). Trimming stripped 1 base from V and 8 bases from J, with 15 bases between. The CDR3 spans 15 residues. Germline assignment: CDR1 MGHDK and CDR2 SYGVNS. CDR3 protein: CASSESMNRYDEQFF. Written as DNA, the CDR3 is TGTGCCAGCAGTGAATCAATGAACAGGTACGATGAGCAGTTCTTC.

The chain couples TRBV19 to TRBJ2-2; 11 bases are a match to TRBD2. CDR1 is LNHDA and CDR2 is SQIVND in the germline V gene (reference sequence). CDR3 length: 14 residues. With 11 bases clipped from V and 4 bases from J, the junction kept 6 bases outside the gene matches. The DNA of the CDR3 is TGTGCCGCGGGACTAGCGGTTTTCACCGGGGAGCTGTTTTTT. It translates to CAAGLAVFTGELFF.

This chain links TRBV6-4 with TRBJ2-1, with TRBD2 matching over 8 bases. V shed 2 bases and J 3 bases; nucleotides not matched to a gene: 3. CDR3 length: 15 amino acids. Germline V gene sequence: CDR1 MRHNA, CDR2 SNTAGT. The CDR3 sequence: CASSDGAGGYNEQFF. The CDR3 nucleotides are TGTGCCAGCAGTGACGGGGCGGGGGGCTACAATGAGCAGTTCTTC.

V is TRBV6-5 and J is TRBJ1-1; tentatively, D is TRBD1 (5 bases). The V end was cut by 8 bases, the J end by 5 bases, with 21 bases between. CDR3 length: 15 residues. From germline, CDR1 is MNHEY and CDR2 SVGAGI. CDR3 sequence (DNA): TGTGCCAGCCGGCCCGGGGACGACCGTCGGACTGAAGCTTTCTTT. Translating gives CASRPGDDRRTEAFF.

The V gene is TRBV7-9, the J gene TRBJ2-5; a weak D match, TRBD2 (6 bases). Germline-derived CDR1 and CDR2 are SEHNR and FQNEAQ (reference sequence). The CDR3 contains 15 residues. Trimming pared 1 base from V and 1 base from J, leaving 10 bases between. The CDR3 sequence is CASSLGGGIQETQYF. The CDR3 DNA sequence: TGTGCCAGCAGCTTAGGGGGAGGTATCCAAGAGACCCAGTACTTC.

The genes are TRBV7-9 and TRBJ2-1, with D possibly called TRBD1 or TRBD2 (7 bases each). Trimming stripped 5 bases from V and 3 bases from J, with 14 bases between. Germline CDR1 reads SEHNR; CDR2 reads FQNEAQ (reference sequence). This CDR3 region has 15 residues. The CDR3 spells CASSPRGGLYNEQFF. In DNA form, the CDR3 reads TGTGCCAGCAGCCCCAGGGGGGGACTCTACAATGAGCAGTTCTTC.

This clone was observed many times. CDR3 in amino acids: CASSLSGGDYLGYTF. CDR3 nucleotide sequence: TGTGCCAGCAGTTTATCAGGGGGGGACTATCTTGGCTACACCTTC. The J gene is TRBJ1-2, the V gene TRBV28, with TRBD1 matching 7 bases. Germline V gene data show CDR1 as MDHEN and CDR2 as SYDVKM. This CDR3 contains 15 residues. The junction had 9 bases not matched to a gene; V was cut back by 1 base and J by 7 bases.

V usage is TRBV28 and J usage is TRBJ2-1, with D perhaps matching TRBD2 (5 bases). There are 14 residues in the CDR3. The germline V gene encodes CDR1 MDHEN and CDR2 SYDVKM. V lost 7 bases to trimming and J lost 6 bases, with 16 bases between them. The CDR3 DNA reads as TGTGCCAGCAAAGCAAGACGGGCGGGCAATGAGCAGTTCTTC. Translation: CASKARRAGNEQFF.

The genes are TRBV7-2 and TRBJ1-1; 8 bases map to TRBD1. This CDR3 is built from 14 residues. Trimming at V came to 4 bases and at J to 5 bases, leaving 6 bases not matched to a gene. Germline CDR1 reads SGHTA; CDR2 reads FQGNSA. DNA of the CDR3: TGTGCCAGCAGCTCAACGACAGGGGAAACTGAAGCTTTCTTT. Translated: CASSSTTGETEAFF.

The CDR3 here is CASSPYRAADQPQHF. The CDR3 nucleotides read TGTGCCAGCTCACCATACAGAGCGGCGGATCAGCCCCAGCATTTT. V is TRBV18 and J is TRBJ1-5; D remains ambiguous. Per germline, CDR1 KGHSH and CDR2 LQKENI. V shed 2 bases and J shed 5 bases, with 13 bases lying between them. The CDR3 loop spans 15 amino acids.

The CDR3 here is CASSRRGELFF. DNA of the CDR3: TGTGCCAGCAGCAGAAGGGGGGAGCTGTTTTTT. V and J are TRBV28 and TRBJ2-2, with D unresolved. The V gene's germline CDR1 is MDHEN and CDR2 SYDVKM. This CDR3 is built from 11 residues. Trimming took off 6 bases at V and 8 bases at J, with 7 bases between the two ends.

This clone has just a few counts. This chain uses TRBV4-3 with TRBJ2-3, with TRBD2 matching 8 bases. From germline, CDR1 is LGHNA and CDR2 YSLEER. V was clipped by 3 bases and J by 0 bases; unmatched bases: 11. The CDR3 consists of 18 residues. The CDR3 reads CASSHLTGGRGSTDTQYF. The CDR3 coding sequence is TGCGCCAGCAGCCACCTTACGGGGGGGCGCGGTAGCACAGATACGCAGTATTTT.

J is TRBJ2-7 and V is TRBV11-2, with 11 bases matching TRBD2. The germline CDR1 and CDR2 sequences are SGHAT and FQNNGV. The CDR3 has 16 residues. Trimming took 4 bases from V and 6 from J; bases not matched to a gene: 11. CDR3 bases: TGTGCCAGCAGCTCTCAACGGGTAGCGGGAGGGTCCGAGCAGTACTTC. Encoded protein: CASSSQRVAGGSEQYF.

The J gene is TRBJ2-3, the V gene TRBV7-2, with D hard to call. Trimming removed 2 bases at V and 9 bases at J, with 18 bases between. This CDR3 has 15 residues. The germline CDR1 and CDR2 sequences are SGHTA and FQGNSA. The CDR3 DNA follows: TGTGCCAGCAGCTTATTTCTCGAAAAGTCGATGACGCAGTATTTT. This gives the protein CASSLFLEKSMTQYF.

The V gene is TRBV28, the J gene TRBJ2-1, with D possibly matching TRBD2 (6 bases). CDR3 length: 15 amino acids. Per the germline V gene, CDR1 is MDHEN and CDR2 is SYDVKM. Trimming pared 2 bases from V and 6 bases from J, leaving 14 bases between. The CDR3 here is CASSLRRDARNEQFF. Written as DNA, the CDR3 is TGTGCCAGCAGTTTACGGCGGGATGCCCGCAATGAGCAGTTCTTC. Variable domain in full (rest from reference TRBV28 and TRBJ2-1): DVKVTQSSRYLVKRTGEKVFLECVQDMDHENMFWYRQDPGLGLRLIYFSYDVKMKEKGDIPEGYSVSREKKERFSLILESASTNQTSMYLCASSLRRDARNEQFFGPGTRLTVL.

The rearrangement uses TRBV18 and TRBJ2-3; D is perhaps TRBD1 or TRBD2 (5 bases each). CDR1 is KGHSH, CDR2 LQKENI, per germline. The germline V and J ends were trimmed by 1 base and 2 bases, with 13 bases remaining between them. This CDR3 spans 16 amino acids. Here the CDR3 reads CASSPRDGITTDTQYF. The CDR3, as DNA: TGTGCCAGCTCACCACGGGACGGAATAACCACAGATACGCAGTATTTT.

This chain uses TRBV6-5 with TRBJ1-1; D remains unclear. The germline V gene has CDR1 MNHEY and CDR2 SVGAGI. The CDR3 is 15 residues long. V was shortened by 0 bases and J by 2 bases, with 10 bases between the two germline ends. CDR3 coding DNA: TGTGCCAGCAGTTACTCTGGTTATGGCAACACTGAAGCTTTCTTT. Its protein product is CASSYSGYGNTEAFF.

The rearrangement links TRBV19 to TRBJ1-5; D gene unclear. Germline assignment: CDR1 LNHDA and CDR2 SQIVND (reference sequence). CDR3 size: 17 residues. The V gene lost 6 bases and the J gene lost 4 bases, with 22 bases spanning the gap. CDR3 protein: CASSPMGFFGRNQPQHF. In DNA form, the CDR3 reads TGTGCCAGTAGCCCCATGGGGTTCTTTGGCCGAAATCAGCCCCAGCATTTT.

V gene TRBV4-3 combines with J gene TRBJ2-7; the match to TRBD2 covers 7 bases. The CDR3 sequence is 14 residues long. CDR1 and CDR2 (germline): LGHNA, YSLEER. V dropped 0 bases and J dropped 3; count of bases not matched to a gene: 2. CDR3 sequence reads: CASSQEPGGYEQYF. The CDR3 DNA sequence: TGCGCCAGCAGCCAAGAGCCGGGGGGCTACGAGCAGTACTTC.

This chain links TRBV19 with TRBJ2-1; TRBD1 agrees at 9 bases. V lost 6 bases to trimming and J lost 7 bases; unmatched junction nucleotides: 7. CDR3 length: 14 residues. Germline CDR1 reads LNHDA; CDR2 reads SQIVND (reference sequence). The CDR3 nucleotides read TGTGCCAGTAGGGGGACAGGGTTTACGAATGAGCAGTTCTTC. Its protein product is CASRGTGFTNEQFF.

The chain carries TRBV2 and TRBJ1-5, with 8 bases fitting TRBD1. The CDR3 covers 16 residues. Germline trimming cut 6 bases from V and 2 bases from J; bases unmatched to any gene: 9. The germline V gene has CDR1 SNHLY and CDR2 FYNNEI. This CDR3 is CASSTPGGLGNQPQHF. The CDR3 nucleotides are TGTGCCAGCAGCACCCCAGGGGGCCTTGGCAATCAGCCCCAGCATTTT.

The DNA of the CDR3 is TGTGCCAGCAGCTTGAACGGAGGCCTGGAAAACACCATATATTTT. Translation: CASSLNGGLENTIYF. The V call is TRBV11-2, the J call TRBJ1-3; no firm D call. The CDR3 totals 15 residues. V lost 3 bases, J lost 6 bases, and 15 bases lay in between. Germline V gives CDR1 SGHAT, CDR2 FQNNGV.

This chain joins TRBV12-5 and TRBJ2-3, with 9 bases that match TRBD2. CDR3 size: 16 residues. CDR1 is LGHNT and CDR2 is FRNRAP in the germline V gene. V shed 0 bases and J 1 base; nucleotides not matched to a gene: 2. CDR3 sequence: CASGLVSSGGTDTQYF. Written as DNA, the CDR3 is TGTGCTAGTGGTTTGGTGTCTAGCGGGGGCACAGATACGCAGTATTTT.

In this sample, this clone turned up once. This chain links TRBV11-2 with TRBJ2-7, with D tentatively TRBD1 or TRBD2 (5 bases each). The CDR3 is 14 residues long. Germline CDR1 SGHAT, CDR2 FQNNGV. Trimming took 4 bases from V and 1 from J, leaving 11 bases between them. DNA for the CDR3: TGTGCCAGCAGCTCGCGAGGGGCTTCCTACGAGCAGTACTTC. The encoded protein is CASSSRGASYEQYF.

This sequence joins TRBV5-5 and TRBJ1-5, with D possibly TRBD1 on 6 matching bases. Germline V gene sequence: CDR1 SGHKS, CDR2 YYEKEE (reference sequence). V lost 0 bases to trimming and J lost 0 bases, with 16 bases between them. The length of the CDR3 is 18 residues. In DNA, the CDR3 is TGTGCCAGCAGCTTGGCTCAGGGGTCCGCTTATAGCAATCAGCCCCAGCATTTT. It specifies CASSLAQGSAYSNQPQHF.

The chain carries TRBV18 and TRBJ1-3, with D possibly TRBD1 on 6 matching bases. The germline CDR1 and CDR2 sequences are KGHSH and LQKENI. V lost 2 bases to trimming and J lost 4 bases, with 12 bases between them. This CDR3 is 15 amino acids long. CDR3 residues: CASSPRGDPGNTIYF. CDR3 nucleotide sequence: TGTGCCAGCTCACCAAGGGGGGATCCGGGAAACACCATATATTTT. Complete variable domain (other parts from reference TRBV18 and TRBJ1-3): NAGVMQNPRHLVRRRGQEARLRCSPMKGHSHVYWYRQLPEEGLKFMVYLQKENIIDESGMPKERFSAEFPKEGPSILRIQQVVRGDSAAYFCASSPRGDPGNTIYFGEGSWLTVV.

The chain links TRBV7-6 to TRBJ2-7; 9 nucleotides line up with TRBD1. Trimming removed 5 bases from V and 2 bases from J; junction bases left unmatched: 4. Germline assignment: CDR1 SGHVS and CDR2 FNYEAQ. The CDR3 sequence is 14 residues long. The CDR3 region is CASSVGQGTYEQYF. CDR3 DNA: TGTGCCAGCAGCGTCGGACAGGGGACCTACGAGCAGTACTTC.

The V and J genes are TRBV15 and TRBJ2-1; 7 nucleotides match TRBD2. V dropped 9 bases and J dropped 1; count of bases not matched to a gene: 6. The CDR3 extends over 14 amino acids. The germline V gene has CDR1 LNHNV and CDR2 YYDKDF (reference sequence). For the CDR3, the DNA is TGTGCCACAGCGGGCGGGAGTTCCTACAATGAGCAGTTCTTC. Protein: CATAGGSSYNEQFF. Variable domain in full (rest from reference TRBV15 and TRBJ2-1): DAMVIQNPRYQVTQFGKPVTLSCSQTLNHNVMYWYQQKSSQAPKLLFHYYDKDFNNEADTPDNFQSRRPNTSFCFLDIRSPGLGDTAMYLCATAGGSSYNEQFFGPGTRLTVL.